This TCR beta chain was recorded in a study of T cells in Graves' hyperthyroidism and ophthalmopathy. TCR beta CDR3 regions were amplified from RNA transcripts. Primed by the HTBI set, a first-round RT-PCR was run on the TCR CDR3. TCRdb ran MiXCR on the multiplex PCR reads and lists one entry per CDR3 protein. The repertoire holds roughly 200,000 distinct CDR3 sequences, with about a sixth as singletons. Study-level results: In the analysis, a 13 V-J model separated ophthalmopathy from stable hyperthyroidism. In blood, most of the thyroid clonotypes expanded above 0.001 were also present.

Germline V gives CDR1 MNHEY, CDR2 SMNVEV (reference sequence). The CDR3 is made up of 17 amino acids. With respect to this clonotype: Its cognate antigen is unknown. A much larger clone sits a single nucleotide away, making a read error possible.

The rearrangement joins TRBV27 to TRBJ2-6; D is undetermined. The sequence was obtained from a man in his forties with Graves' hyperthyroidism. Sequenced input: blood. CDR3 coding DNA: TGTACCAGCAGTTTATTTCCCCGCAACTCTGGGGCCAACGTCCTGACTTTC. Translated, it gives CTSSLFPRNSGANVLTF.